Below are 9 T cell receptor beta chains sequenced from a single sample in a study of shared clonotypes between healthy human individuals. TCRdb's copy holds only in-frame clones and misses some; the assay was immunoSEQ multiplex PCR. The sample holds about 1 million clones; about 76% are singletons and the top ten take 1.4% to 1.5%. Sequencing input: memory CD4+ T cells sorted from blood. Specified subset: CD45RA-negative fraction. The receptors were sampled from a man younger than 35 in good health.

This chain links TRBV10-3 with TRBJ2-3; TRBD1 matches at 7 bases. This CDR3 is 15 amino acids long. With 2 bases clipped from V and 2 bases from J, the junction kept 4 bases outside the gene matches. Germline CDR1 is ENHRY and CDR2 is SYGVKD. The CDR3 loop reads CAISETQGVTDTQYF. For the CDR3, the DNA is TGTGCCATCAGTGAGACTCAGGGGGTCACAGATACGCAGTATTTT.

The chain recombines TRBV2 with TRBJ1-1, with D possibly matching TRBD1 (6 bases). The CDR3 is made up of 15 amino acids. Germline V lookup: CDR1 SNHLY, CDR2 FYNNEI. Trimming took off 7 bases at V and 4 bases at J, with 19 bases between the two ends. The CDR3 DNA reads TGTGCCAGCAAAGAGACCGAGGGGGAGGTCACTGAAGCTTTCTTT. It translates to CASKETEGEVTEAFF.

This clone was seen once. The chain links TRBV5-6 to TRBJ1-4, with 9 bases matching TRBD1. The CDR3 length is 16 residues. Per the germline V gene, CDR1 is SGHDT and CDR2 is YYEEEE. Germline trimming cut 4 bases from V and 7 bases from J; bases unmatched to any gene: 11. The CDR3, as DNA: TGTGCCAGCAGCACCGGGACAGGGACGGTGTTTGAAAAACTGTTTTTT. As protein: CASSTGTGTVFEKLFF.

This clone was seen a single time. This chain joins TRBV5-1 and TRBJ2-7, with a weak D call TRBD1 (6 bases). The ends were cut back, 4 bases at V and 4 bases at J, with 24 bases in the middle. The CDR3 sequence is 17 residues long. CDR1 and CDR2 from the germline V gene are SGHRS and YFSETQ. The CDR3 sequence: CASSPGKGKGDRYEQYF. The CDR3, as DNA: TGCGCCAGCAGCCCGGGCAAGGGGAAGGGGGATAGATACGAGCAGTACTTC.

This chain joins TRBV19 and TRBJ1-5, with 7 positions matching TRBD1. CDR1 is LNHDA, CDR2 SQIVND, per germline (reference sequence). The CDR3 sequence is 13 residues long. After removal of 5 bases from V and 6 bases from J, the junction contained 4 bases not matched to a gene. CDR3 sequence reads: CASSDRASQPQHF. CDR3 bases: TGTGCCAGTAGTGACAGGGCAAGTCAGCCCCAGCATTTT. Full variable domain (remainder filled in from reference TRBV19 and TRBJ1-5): DGGITQSPKYLFRKEGQNVTLSCEQNLNHDAMYWYRQDPGQGLRLIYYSQIVNDFQKGDIAEGYSVSREKKESFPLTVTSAQKNPTAFYLCASSDRASQPQHFGDGTRLSIL.

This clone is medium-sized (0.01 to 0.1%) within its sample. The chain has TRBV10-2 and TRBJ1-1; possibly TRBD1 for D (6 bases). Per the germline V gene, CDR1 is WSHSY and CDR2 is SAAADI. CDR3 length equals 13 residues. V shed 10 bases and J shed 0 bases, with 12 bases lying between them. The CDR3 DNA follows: TGCGCCACCTCGGACAGAATGAACACTGAAGCTTTCTTT. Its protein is CATSDRMNTEAFF.

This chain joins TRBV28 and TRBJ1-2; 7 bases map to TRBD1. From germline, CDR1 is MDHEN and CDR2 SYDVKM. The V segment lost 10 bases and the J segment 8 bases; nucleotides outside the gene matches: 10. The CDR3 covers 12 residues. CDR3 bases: TGTGCCACAAAGACAGGGTTAGGAGGCTACACCTTC. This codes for CATKTGLGGYTF.

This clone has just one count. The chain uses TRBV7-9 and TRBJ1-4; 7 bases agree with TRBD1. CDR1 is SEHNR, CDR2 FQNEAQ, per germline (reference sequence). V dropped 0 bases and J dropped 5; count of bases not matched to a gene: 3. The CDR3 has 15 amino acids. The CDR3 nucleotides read TGTGCCAGCAGCTTAGCAGGGGGCAAGAATGAAAAACTGTTTTTT. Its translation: CASSLAGGKNEKLFF.

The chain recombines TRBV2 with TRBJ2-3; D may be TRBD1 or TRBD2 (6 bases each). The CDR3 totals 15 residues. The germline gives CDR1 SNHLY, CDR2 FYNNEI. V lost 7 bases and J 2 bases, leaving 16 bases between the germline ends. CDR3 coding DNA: TGTGCCAGCACTAAAGGGGGGTTACACACAGATACGCAGTATTTT. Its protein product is CASTKGGLHTDTQYF.